The T cell receptor (beta chain) described here comes from a study of OX40 agonist ivuxolimab in advanced cancers. Whole-study results and caveats: Dose levels from 0.1 to 3.0 mg/kg saw CD4+ and CD8+ blood T cells expand clonally by week 6.

Produced via immunoSEQ multiplex PCR; TCRdb's table is partial and in-frame only. The table has fewer than 30,000 clones, approximately 88% seen once; the top ten hold roughly a sixth. Details on this clone: The antigen remains undetermined.

The V end lost 6 bases, the J end lost 0 bases, and 12 bases lay between the germline ends. CDR3 size: 15 residues. Germline V gene data show CDR1 as MNHNS and CDR2 as SASEGT. The TCR sequence derives from an adult with an advanced solid tumor such as melanoma, head and neck, liver or kidney cancer. The chain is built from TRBV6-1 and TRBJ1-5; possible D gene TRBD1, 6 bases. Here the sequenced sample was CD4+ or CD8+ T cells sorted from blood, taken in a trial of the OX40 agonist ivuxolimab. CDR3 coding DNA: TGTGCCAGCAGCGAAACAGGGTATAGCAATCAGCCCCAGCATTTT. As protein: CASSETGYSNQPQHF.